A single sample gave rise to the 5 T cell receptor beta chains below, sequenced in a study of blood T cell repertoires in COVID-19. Using immunoSEQ multiplex PCR, the repertoire was profiled, and TCRdb retains in-frame clones only, with some absent. Of about 220,000 clones detected, around 83% appear once; the ten largest clones hold approximately 5%. Sequenced: peripheral blood. Every receptor here comes from a woman in her seventies with COVID-19, enrolled during active disease.

V gene TRBV30 combines with J gene TRBJ1-6; 8 nucleotides align to TRBD1. Per the germline V gene, CDR1 is GTSNPN and CDR2 is SVGIG (reference sequence). Unmatched junction bases numbered 5, after V lost 3 bases and J lost 7 bases. CDR3 size: 14 residues. The CDR3 bases are TGTGCCTGGAGCCCAGGGGGCGCAAATTCACCCCTCCACTTT. Residues: CAWSPGGANSPLHF.

This clone was detected only a few times. The V and J genes are TRBV4-1 and TRBJ2-2, with 10 bases aligning to TRBD2. Germline V gives CDR1 MGHRA, CDR2 YSYEKL. The CDR3 sequence is 16 residues long. V lost 2 bases to trimming and J lost 4 bases; unmatched junction nucleotides: 4. The CDR3: CASSQPSGRATGELFF. CDR3 DNA: TGCGCCAGCAGCCAACCGAGCGGGAGGGCCACCGGGGAGCTGTTTTTT.

V is TRBV7-2 and J is TRBJ2-7; 10 bases line up with TRBD1. This CDR3 is 15 amino acids long. Germline V CDR1 and CDR2: SGHTA, FQGNSA. Losses at the gene ends were 4 bases for V and 5 bases for J; bases not matched to a gene: 8. The CDR3 reads CASSYGTGDVDEQYF. CDR3 DNA sequence: TGTGCCAGCAGCTACGGGACAGGGGACGTTGACGAGCAGTACTTC.

The J gene is TRBJ1-5, the V gene TRBV28; D is ambiguous. The CDR3 consists of 15 residues. With 1 base removed from V and 0 bases from J, the gap between germline ends came to 7 bases. Germline V gene lookup returns CDR1 MDHEN and CDR2 SYDVKM. CDR3 sequence (DNA): TGTGCCAGCAGTTTATCGGTCTATAGCAATCAGCCCCAGCATTTT. Amino acids: CASSLSVYSNQPQHF.

The CDR3 here is CASSIDSTWTENQPQHF. DNA of the CDR3: TGTGCCAGTAGTATAGATTCCACTTGGACAGAGAATCAGCCCCAGCATTTT. J is TRBJ1-5 and V is TRBV19, with D perhaps matching TRBD1 (6 bases). The CDR3 is made up of 17 amino acids. Germline lookup yields CDR1 LNHDA and CDR2 SQIVND (reference sequence). V was shortened by 0 bases and J by 4 bases, with 16 bases between the two germline ends.